This T cell receptor beta chain is from a study of T-cell reconstitution after alpha-beta-depleted transplantation in children. Unique molecular identifiers tagged the TCRbeta library. TCRdb called the PCR reads again in MiXCR, with one record for every CDR3 protein. Of some 600,000 distinct CDR3 sequences in the sample, around 13% were seen once. This clonotype has just a few counts. V shed 4 bases, J shed 8 bases, and the junction held 10 bases outside the gene matches. The CDR3 has 14 residues. The germline gives CDR1 SGHKS, CDR2 YYEKEE (reference sequence). The sample in question was PBMCs, mostly from graft donor cells, obtained 360 days after TCRalphabeta/CD19-depleted stem cell transplant. This TCR derives from a male patient between 10 and 17 years old who had a stem cell transplant for acute myeloid leukemia, so the T cells may come from the graft donor. This chain joins TRBV5-5 and TRBJ1-2, with TRBD1 identical over 8 bases. The CDR3 nucleotides are TGTGCCAGCAGCCAGGAAGGACAGGGCTGGGGCTACACCTTC. Amino acid sequence: CASSQEGQGWGYTF.